The 15 T cell receptor beta chains given below trace back to one sample, sequenced in a study of cytomegalovirus exposure and HLA in healthy donors (dated by TCRdb to 2015 to 2018). Library construction relied on the immunoSEQ multiplex PCR assay. For the multiplex PCR, a mixture combining 60 forward primers for TCR Vbeta segments and 13 reverse primers for TCR Jbeta segments was used. Imported from immuneACCESS, the table was reduced by TCRdb to in-frame sequences with V and J called. These copies leave out some clones; in studies compared against another copy, an unresolved V gene accounts for under half, and the cause of the remainder is not known. The sample table contains over 100,000 clones; only one count was recorded for around 70% of them. The ten top clones hold 4.8% of the sample. The sample taken for sequencing was PBMCs. The source of these receptors is a man aged 25 to 45 in good health and CMV-seropositive.

The V call is TRBV10-3, the J call TRBJ2-5, with 8 nucleotides matching TRBD1. Germline CDR1 and CDR2: ENHRY and SYGVKD. V dropped 6 bases and J dropped 5; count of bases not matched to a gene: 8. The CDR3 totals 14 residues. This CDR3 reads CAIRAGQDGETQYF. CDR3 sequence (DNA): TGTGCCATCAGGGCGGGACAGGACGGGGAGACCCAGTACTTC.

The chain links TRBV2 to TRBJ2-7; 8 bases match TRBD1. Germline V gene sequence: CDR1 SNHLY, CDR2 FYNNEI. Losses at the gene ends were 9 bases for V and 3 bases for J; bases not matched to a gene: 10. This CDR3 spans 14 amino acids. The CDR3 loop is CASSPGQDFYEQYF. The CDR3 coding sequence is TGTGCCAGTAGCCCGGGACAGGACTTCTACGAGCAGTACTTC.

The chain has TRBV27 and TRBJ1-5; D is uncertain. The CDR3 consists of 15 residues. V lost 2 bases to trimming and J lost 0 bases, with 8 bases between them. The germline V gene has CDR1 MNHEY and CDR2 SMNVEV (reference sequence). The CDR3 here is CASSLVANSNQPQHF. In nucleotides, the CDR3 is TGTGCCAGCAGTTTAGTGGCCAATAGCAATCAGCCCCAGCATTTT.

The gene calls are TRBV5-4 and TRBJ2-5; 7 nucleotides align to TRBD2. Germline trimming cut 4 bases from V and 4 bases from J; bases unmatched to any gene: 4. This CDR3 contains 13 residues. From germline, CDR1 is SGHNT and CDR2 YYREEE (reference sequence). The CDR3 DNA reads as TGTGCCAGCAGCCATACGGGGGGAGAGACCCAGTACTTC. This codes for CASSHTGGETQYF.

The chain is built from TRBV6-5 and TRBJ2-5; no firm D call. There are 12 residues in the CDR3. Germline V gene data show CDR1 as MNHEY and CDR2 as SVGAGI. With 5 bases removed from V and 4 bases from J, the gap between germline ends came to 8 bases. CDR3 region: CASSGQRETQYF. Written as DNA, the CDR3 is TGTGCCAGCAGTGGGCAGAGAGAGACCCAGTACTTC.

The V and J genes are TRBV4-1 and TRBJ2-3; maybe TRBD2 (5 bases). This CDR3 has 13 residues. Germline CDR1 is MGHRA and CDR2 is YSYEKL. V lost 8 bases, J lost 6 bases, and 15 bases lay in between. The CDR3 loop reads CASATEGLDTQYF. CDR3 DNA: TGCGCCAGCGCGACGGAAGGACTGGATACGCAGTATTTT.

The rearrangement uses TRBV5-4 and TRBJ1-3; no clear D. Germline V gene sequence: CDR1 SGHNT, CDR2 YYREEE (reference sequence). The V end was cut by 0 bases, the J end by 0 bases, with 16 bases between. The CDR3 runs to 18 residues. In DNA form, the CDR3 reads TGTGCCAGCAGCTTGGGGGGAAGAGGGAGTAGCTCTGGAAACACCATATATTTT. This codes for CASSLGGRGSSSGNTIYF.

V gene TRBV6-6 combines with J gene TRBJ1-6, with D possibly being TRBD1 (6 bases). This CDR3 has 16 residues. Germline lookup yields CDR1 MNHNY and CDR2 SVGAGI (reference sequence). The V and J ends lost 0 bases and 10 bases respectively, with 16 bases between them. The CDR3 protein is CASSYSPGQLGSPLHF. The DNA of the CDR3 is TGTGCCAGCAGTTACTCCCCGGGACAACTGGGATCACCCCTCCACTTT.

This clone was observed a single time. The chain recombines TRBV5-5 with TRBJ2-3; TRBD2 matches at 7 bases. The germline V gene has CDR1 SGHKS and CDR2 YYEKEE (reference sequence). J was trimmed by 2 bases and V by 4 bases; bases with no gene match: 4. There are 14 residues in the CDR3. CDR3 DNA: TGTGCCAGCAGCCCCGGACTAGACACAGATACGCAGTATTTT. This codes for CASSPGLDTDTQYF.

The chain is built from TRBV25-1 and TRBJ1-3; D is ambiguous. CDR1 and CDR2 from the germline V gene are MGHDK and SYGVNS. Trimming shortened V by 5 bases and J by 0 bases, and 8 bases separated the two germline ends. The length of the CDR3 is 14 residues. The CDR3 nucleotides read TGTGCCAGCAGTTTTGCTACCTCTGGAAACACCATATATTTT. It yields the protein CASSFATSGNTIYF.

This chain connects TRBV6-5 to TRBJ1-2, with 9 bases lining up with TRBD1. This CDR3 has 16 amino acids. Looked up from germline, CDR1 is MNHEY and CDR2 is SVGAGI. Unmatched junction bases numbered 13, after V lost 4 bases and J lost 7 bases. CDR3 protein: CASSFRDRDDRRGYTF. In nucleotides, the CDR3 is TGTGCCAGCAGTTTCCGGGACAGGGATGATCGCCGTGGCTACACCTTC.

The chain carries TRBV15 and TRBJ1-1; 7 bases agree with TRBD1. After removal of 0 bases from V and 8 bases from J, the junction contained 3 bases not matched to a gene. This CDR3 is 13 amino acids long. Germline V CDR1 and CDR2: LNHNV, YYDKDF (reference sequence). The CDR3, as DNA: TGTGCCACCAGCAGAGAAAGGGGGCGAGAAGCTTTCTTT. Residues: CATSRERGREAFF.

This chain uses TRBV4-3 with TRBJ2-2; D remains ambiguous. V was shortened by 5 bases and J by 4 bases, with 11 bases between the two germline ends. This CDR3 is built from 14 residues. CDR1 and CDR2 from the germline V gene are LGHNA and YSLEER. CDR3 sequence: CASSKFESTGELFF. The CDR3, as DNA: TGCGCCAGCAGCAAATTTGAGTCCACCGGGGAGCTGTTTTTT.

The V gene is TRBV19, the J gene TRBJ1-3; D gene uncertain. CDR1 is LNHDA, CDR2 SQIVND, per germline (reference sequence). The CDR3 is 14 residues long. Trimming removed 6 bases at V and 1 base at J, with 10 bases between. CDR3 region: CASRTGRSGNTIYF. CDR3 nucleotide sequence: TGTGCCAGTAGAACGGGAAGGTCTGGAAACACCATATATTTT.

V is TRBV5-1 and J is TRBJ1-2, with 9 bases identical to TRBD1. The CDR3 contains 15 residues. With 0 bases clipped from V and 2 bases from J, the junction kept 2 bases outside the gene matches. Per germline, CDR1 SGHRS and CDR2 YFSETQ. Here the CDR3 reads CASSLAGTGNYGYTF. In nucleotides, the CDR3 is TGCGCCAGCAGCTTGGCGGGGACAGGGAACTATGGCTACACCTTC.